This record concerns one T cell receptor beta chain sequence. As yet, its antigen is unknown. Between the trimmed V and J ends, which lost 1 base and 4 bases, there was a span of 11 bases. This CDR3 region has 15 residues. Germline V lookup: CDR1 MNHNS, CDR2 SASEGT. The data are from a study of cytomegalovirus exposure and HLA in healthy donors. Findings and limits, study-wide: Researchers counted around 180 TCR beta chains as cytomegalovirus-associated.

The PCR was carried out with 60 Vbeta primers and 13 Jbeta primers. Per the study methods: About 10 million shared chains were among approximately 87 million unique TCR beta chains counted in a later analysis. The repertoire was sequenced with immunoSEQ multiplex PCR; TCRdb's copy has only in-frame clones and lacks some. V and J calls and clone size are as listed in that table; D and trimming were resolved from the DNA. Altogether around 150,000 clones are present, 75% to 90% being singletons, with the ten largest covering 1.5% to 2%. What was sequenced was PBMCs. The sequence was collected from a woman aged 18-29 years in good health and CMV-seronegative. This chain connects TRBV6-1 to TRBJ1-5; TRBD1 might be the D (5 bases). This CDR3 reads CASSEDRTFNQPQHF. CDR3 sequence (DNA): TGTGCCAGCAGTGAAGACAGGACCTTTAATCAGCCCCAGCATTTT.